Listed below are T cell receptor beta chains from one sample, sequenced in a study of blood T cell repertoires in COVID-19. Profiled with immunoSEQ multiplex PCR; TCRdb holds only in-frame clones, not every one. Altogether 250,000 to 300,000 clones are present, less than 90% being singletons, with the ten largest covering roughly 4%. Sequenced material: peripheral blood. The receptor set was obtained from a man aged 55 to 69 with acute or convalescent COVID-19. CDR3s include the opening cysteine and the closing phenylalanine or tryptophan. D genes are given only for firm matches. Where a row states a size, it is once, few, many or the class of an expanded clone; other rows omit it.

abundance,d_gene,v_gene,len,j_gene,CDR3nt,CDR3aa
-,TRBD2,TRBV5-5,18,TRBJ2-5,TGTGCCAGCAGCCCATATCAGACTAGCGGGGGGTTAGGAGAGACCCAGTACTTC,CASSPYQTSGGLGETQYF
-,-,TRBV9,15,TRBJ1-2,TGTGCCAGCAGCGTAGCCGCAGGGGAAGTGGACGGCTACACCTTC,CASSVAAGEVDGYTF
-,-,TRBV7-8,14,TRBJ2-7,TGTGCCAGCAGAGGGACACGGAGGCTTTACGAGCAGTACTTC,CASRGTRRLYEQYF
once,-,TRBV7-8,17,TRBJ1-3,TGTGCCAGCAGCTTAGCGCTCGACAGATACTCTGGAAACACCATATATTTT,CASSLALDRYSGNTIYF
-,TRBD1,TRBV10-1,16,TRBJ1-2,TGCGCCAGCACCCCTAAATTATACAGGGGCCTGTGGGGCTACACCTTC,CASTPKLYRGLWGYTF
-,TRBD1,TRBV2,14,TRBJ1-2,TGTGCCAGCAGTTTCACAGGGGGCGTCTATGGCTACACCTTC,CASSFTGGVYGYTF
-,TRBD2,TRBV7-3,15,TRBJ2-1,TGTGCCAGCAGCTTAGCGGGAGGCCCTTACAATGAGCAGTTCTTC,CASSLAGGPYNEQFF
-,-,TRBV11-2,14,TRBJ2-1,TGTGCCAGCAGCTTAGTGGGGGGGCCCAATGAGCAGTTCTTC,CASSLVGGPNEQFF
-,-,TRBV30,12,TRBJ1-4,TGTGCCTGGAGCCATACGGGGGAAAAACTGTTTTTT,CAWSHTGEKLFF
-,TRBD1,TRBV28,17,TRBJ1-5,TGTGCCAGCAACATACGACAGGGGGCGAGTAGCAATCAGCCCCAGCATTTT,CASNIRQGASSNQPQHF
-,-,TRBV7-8,13,TRBJ2-1,TGTGCCAGCAGCTTAGCGGGAGAGGCTGAGCAGTTCTTC,CASSLAGEAEQFF
-,TRBD1,TRBV7-9,18,TRBJ2-7,TGTGCCAGCAGCCTACAGACAGGGGTAGCTAGTGAACCCTACGAGCAGTACTTC,CASSLQTGVASEPYEQYF
-,-,TRBV27,19,TRBJ2-3,TGTGCCAGCAGTTTACAGCAACTACTGCCAGTCTCTAGCACAGATACGCAGTATTTT,CASSLQQLLPVSSTDTQYF
few,-,TRBV5-1,15,TRBJ2-3,TGCGCCAGCAGCTTGGGCGGGTATTACACAGATACGCAGTATTTT,CASSLGGYYTDTQYF
-,-,TRBV9,16,TRBJ2-1,TGTGCCAGCAGCGTAGGAATCTTCGGCGGGTACAATGAGCAGTTCTTC,CASSVGIFGGYNEQFF
few,-,TRBV6-1,13,TRBJ1-1,TGTGCCAGCAGTGATTCAGAGGAGACTGAAGCTTTCTTT,CASSDSEETEAFF
-,TRBD1,TRBV7-9,16,TRBJ1-5,TGTGCCAGCAGCCCGAGGACAGGGGGTGGCAATCAGCCCCAGCATTTT,CASSPRTGGGNQPQHF
-,TRBD2,TRBV7-7,16,TRBJ2-2,TGTGCTAGCAGCCCCCTAGCGGGGGGGAACACCGGGGAGCTGTTTTTT,CASSPLAGGNTGELFF
-,TRBD2,TRBV28,17,TRBJ2-1,TGTGCCAGCAGTTTACCCCGAGGCGGGAGCTCAGACAATGAGCAGTTCTTC,CASSLPRGGSSDNEQFF
-,TRBD1,TRBV10-3,14,TRBJ2-7,TGTGCCATCAACCTCGGACAGGGGGGCTACGAGCAGTACTTC,CAINLGQGGYEQYF
-,-,TRBV12-3/TRBV12-4,13,TRBJ1-2,TGTGCCAGCAGCCAATCCCTGGCCTATGGCTACACCTTC,CASSQSLAYGYTF
-,-,TRBV27,12,TRBJ2-3,TGTGCCAGCAGGTCGTACACAGATACGCAGTATTTT,CASRSYTDTQYF
-,-,TRBV3-1/TRBV3-2,14,TRBJ1-1,TGTGCCAGCAGCCAAGGGGGGGTAGGGGCTGAAGCTTTCTTT,CASSQGGVGAEAFF
-,-,TRBV28,14,TRBJ1-1,TGTGCCAGCCAAGGGGGGGGCCCCAACACTGAAGCTTTCTTT,CASQGGGPNTEAFF
-,-,TRBV5-1,15,TRBJ2-3,TGCGCCAGCAGCTTGGTGGTAAGCGGCACAGATACGCAGTATTTT,CASSLVVSGTDTQYF
-,TRBD1,TRBV2,15,TRBJ1-6,TGTGCCAGCAGTGAAGGGGGGACAGGAGGACGATCCCTCCACTTT,CASSEGGTGGRSLHF
-,-,TRBV5-4,13,TRBJ1-2,TGTGCCAGCAGCTTGGGTGGGGGAGGCGGCTACACCTTC,CASSLGGGGGYTF
-,TRBD1,TRBV11-2,16,TRBJ1-3,TGTGCCAGCAGCCCCCGGGCAGGGGGCTCTGGAAACACCATATATTTT,CASSPRAGGSGNTIYF
many,-,TRBV10-3,13,TRBJ2-1,TGTGCCATCAGTGGCCCCAGGTACAATGAGCAGTTCTTC,CAISGPRYNEQFF
-,TRBD2,TRBV27,20,TRBJ2-1,TGTGCCAGCAGTTTAAGCGGGAGTTCTTCCTACTTTAGCTCCTACAATGAGCAGTTCTTC,CASSLSGSSSYFSSYNEQFF
-,-,TRBV19,14,TRBJ1-1,TGTGCCAGTAGTAGGCGCGGGGGGAACACTGAAGCTTTCTTT,CASSRRGGNTEAFF
once,-,TRBV7-3,13,TRBJ1-1,TGTGCCAGCAGCTCCGGACAGAACACTGAAGCTTTCTTT,CASSSGQNTEAFF
-,-,TRBV5-5,16,TRBJ1-2,TGTGCCAGCAGCTTCTTAGAGACCGGGACAAGGAATGGCTACACCTTC,CASSFLETGTRNGYTF
-,TRBD1,TRBV4-1,17,TRBJ1-1,TGCGCCAGCAGCCAAGATATGATGACAGGGCGGAACACTGAAGCTTTCTTT,CASSQDMMTGRNTEAFF
-,-,TRBV7-2,16,TRBJ1-6,TGTGCCAGCAGCGACAGGATCGGGCAGCGGAATTCACCCCTCCACTTT,CASSDRIGQRNSPLHF
-,-,TRBV4-3,16,TRBJ2-1,TGCGCCAGCAGTGCGACCGGGGGTAGAACCTACAATGAGCAGTTCTTC,CASSATGGRTYNEQFF
once,TRBD1,TRBV13,15,TRBJ2-7,TGTGCCAGCAGCGCCCTCGGGACAGGCTCCTACGAGCAGTACTTC,CASSALGTGSYEQYF
-,TRBD1,TRBV5-1,14,TRBJ2-7,TGCGCCAGCAGCTTGGGCCGGACAGGGGCCGAGCAGTACTTC,CASSLGRTGAEQYF
once,-,TRBV7-8,14,TRBJ2-1,TGTGCCAGCAGCACCGGGACTGCCCCCAATGAGCAGTTCTTC,CASSTGTAPNEQFF
-,TRBD1,TRBV27,14,TRBJ1-4,TGTGCCAGCATGACCCCCGGGACAGGGCGAAAACTGTTTTTT,CASMTPGTGRKLFF
-,TRBD1,TRBV29-1,14,TRBJ2-7,TGCAGCGTTGCCGGGACAGGGAACTCCTACGAGCAGTACTTC,CSVAGTGNSYEQYF
-,TRBD2,TRBV9,19,TRBJ2-1,TGTGCCAGCAGCGTAACCGGGACTAGCGGGGTTAGCTCCTACAATGAGCAGTTCTTC,CASSVTGTSGVSSYNEQFF
-,-,TRBV3-1/TRBV3-2,15,TRBJ1-2,TGTGCCAGCAGCCAAGAATCTGAACATCTAGGTGGCTACACCTTC,CASSQESEHLGGYTF
-,TRBD1,TRBV7-8,15,TRBJ1-2,TGTGCCAGCAGCTCAAAAGTCGCCGGGACAGAGGGCTACACCTTC,CASSSKVAGTEGYTF
-,TRBD1,TRBV11-3,15,TRBJ2-7,TGTGCCAGCAGCTTTGGGACAGGGCCATCCTACGAGCAGTACTTC,CASSFGTGPSYEQYF